One sample yielded the 29 T cell receptor beta chains listed below, sequenced in a study of human T cells and chemical hapten exposure. Time point denoted: patch test 2, 6 weeks after DPC sensitization. Treatment described: therapeutic diphenylcyclopropenone sensitization with weekly scalp DPC. TCRdb independently ran MiXCR on the RACE reads; one entry per CDR3 protein. This table holds about 380,000 distinct CDR3 sequences, 6% to 7% found once. The specimen was whole blood, collected in connection with sensitization to the hapten diphenylcyclopropenone (DPC). The receptor set was obtained from a woman between 18 and 30 years old with alopecia areata. Some clones in this sample may be carry-over from other donors' samples.

This clonotype was counted between two and nine times. The chain joins TRBV29-1 to TRBJ1-5, with TRBD1 identical over 7 bases. CDR1 and CDR2 (germline): SQVTM, ANQGSEA. The CDR3 consists of 13 residues. The J segment lost 2 bases and the V segment lost 5 bases, leaving 3 bases of the junction unmatched. CDR3: CSVWDSGNQPQHF. CDR3 coding DNA: TGCAGCGTTTGGGACAGCGGCAATCAGCCCCAGCATTTT.

CDR3 bases: TGCGCCAGCAGCTTGATCCTCCAGATAGGGGGCACCTACAATGAGCAGTTCTTC. Residues: CASSLILQIGGTYNEQFF. The chain carries TRBV5-1 and TRBJ2-1; 7 bases are shared with TRBD1. V trimming: 1 base; J trimming: 2 bases; junction bases outside the gene matches: 12. Looked up from germline, CDR1 is SGHRS and CDR2 is YFSETQ. CDR3 length: 18 residues.

This clonotype was counted many times. The rearrangement links TRBV4-3 to TRBJ1-3; D unclear. Germline V CDR1 and CDR2: LGHNA, YSLEER. The CDR3 has 15 residues. Trimming cost V 1 base and J 0 bases, with 7 bases left between them. The CDR3 loop is CASSQVRDSGNTIYF. CDR3 sequence (DNA): TGCGCCAGCAGCCAAGTGCGTGACTCTGGAAACACCATATATTTT.

This clonotype was seen ten or more times. This chain connects TRBV4-1 to TRBJ1-1; the D is unclear. V lost 0 bases to trimming and J lost 5 bases, with 13 bases between them. Germline V CDR1 and CDR2: MGHRA, YSYEKL. The CDR3 loop spans 15 amino acids. The CDR3 loop reads CASSQDTAKRTEAFF. As DNA, the CDR3 is TGCGCCAGCAGCCAAGATACAGCCAAGAGGACTGAAGCTTTCTTT.

In its sample, this clonotype was seen a few times. The rearrangement links TRBV6-5 to TRBJ2-5, with D possibly TRBD1 on 7 matching bases. V gave up 6 bases and J gave up 4 bases, with 12 bases separating them. Per germline, CDR1 MNHEY and CDR2 SVGAGI. The CDR3 is 13 residues long. The CDR3: CASSWQGGETQYF. The CDR3 DNA follows: TGTGCCAGCAGCTGGCAGGGGGGAGAGACCCAGTACTTC.

This clonotype came up a few times. V is TRBV7-9 and J is TRBJ2-1, with a tentative D call TRBD1 (6 bases). V was shortened by 2 bases and J by 9 bases, with 8 bases between the two germline ends. Germline V gene data show CDR1 as SEHNR and CDR2 as FQNEAQ (reference sequence). The CDR3 consists of 12 residues. The CDR3 sequence is CASSLTGIEQFF. The CDR3 nucleotides read TGTGCCAGCAGCTTAACAGGGATTGAGCAGTTCTTC.

This rearrangement joins TRBV7-2 to TRBJ2-1; D is possibly TRBD1 (5 bases). This CDR3 spans 11 amino acids. With 1 base removed from V and 13 bases from J, the gap between germline ends came to 8 bases. Germline V gene lookup returns CDR1 SGHTA and CDR2 FQGNSA. The CDR3 region has the DNA TGTGCCAGCAGCTTAGGACAGCCCCAGTTCTTC. Protein: CASSLGQPQFF.

This clonotype was seen repeatedly, ten times or more. The rearrangement uses TRBV18 and TRBJ1-2; D is uncertain. V was pared by 3 bases and J by 9 bases, with 11 bases between. This CDR3 comprises 12 residues. Germline CDR1 reads KGHSH; CDR2 reads LQKENI. For the CDR3, the DNA is TGTGCCAGCTCACCCAACCTAGGGAGCTACACCTTC. Its protein product is CASSPNLGSYTF.

This clonotype occurred many times. The V call is TRBV6-2 or TRBV6-3, the J call TRBJ2-3; D not certain. CDR3 length: 17 amino acids. V lost 5 bases, J lost 0 bases, and 18 bases lay in between. The V gene's germline CDR1 is MNHEY and CDR2 SVGEGT. The CDR3 spells CASSPLLKGLSTDTQYF. CDR3 bases: TGTGCCAGCAGTCCACTCCTGAAGGGCCTTAGCACAGATACGCAGTATTTT.

The chain employs TRBV27 and TRBJ2-3; D is possibly TRBD1 (6 bases). Looked up from germline, CDR1 is MNHEY and CDR2 is SMNVEV (reference sequence). The V gene lost 4 bases and the J gene lost 8 bases, with 19 bases spanning the gap. The CDR3 is 15 amino acids. Here the CDR3 reads CASSYDRSPGGTQYF. In nucleotides, the CDR3 is TGTGCCAGCAGTTATGACAGGAGCCCTGGTGGTACGCAGTATTTT.

With respect to this clonotype: A much larger clone lies a single base off, so this may be a read error. This chain connects TRBV11-1 to TRBJ1-1, with D maybe TRBD1 (6 bases). V was trimmed by 6 bases and J by 12 bases, leaving 23 bases between them. From germline, CDR1 is SGHAT and CDR2 FQDESV (reference sequence). The CDR3 totals 14 residues. The CDR3 nucleotides are TGTGCCAGCAGGCTGGGACGGCTCCAGGGGATAACTTTCTTT. Translating gives CASRLGRLQGITFF.

Many counts were recorded for this clonotype. The chain recombines TRBV4-3 with TRBJ1-2; a weak D match, TRBD1 (6 bases). Germline CDR1 and CDR2: LGHNA and YSLEER. The CDR3 length is 16 residues. V lost 0 bases and J lost 4, with 15 bases in between. DNA for the CDR3: TGCGCCAGCAGCCAAGATTATAGGGGGAGTGTCTATGGCTACACCTTC. Its protein is CASSQDYRGSVYGYTF.

In this sample, this clonotype turned up many times. The chain uses TRBV5-1 and TRBJ2-3; 13 positions agree with TRBD2. The trim removed 7 bases at V and 0 bases at J, leaving 2 bases unmatched. The V gene's germline CDR1 is SGHRS and CDR2 YFSETQ. This CDR3 spans 15 amino acids. CDR3 nucleotide sequence: TGCGCCAGCTGGACTAGCGGGGGTAGCACAGATACGCAGTATTTT. Translated: CASWTSGGSTDTQYF.

The sample holds a few counts of this clonotype. This chain joins TRBV7-2 and TRBJ1-2; D not resolved. The germline V gene encodes CDR1 SGHTA and CDR2 FQGNSA. Deletions cut 11 bases from V and 1 base from J, with 11 bases between. This CDR3 contains 12 residues. The CDR3 region is CAWATVNYGYTF. The DNA for the CDR3 is TGTGCCTGGGCTACGGTTAACTATGGCTACACCTTC.

The J gene is TRBJ1-1, the V gene TRBV12-3 or TRBV12-4, with 9 bases identical to TRBD1. The CDR3 consists of 15 residues. The trim removed 5 bases at V and 5 bases at J, leaving 9 bases unmatched. The DNA of the CDR3 is TGTGCCAGCAGTAAGACGGGACAGGGCAGAACTGAAGCTTTCTTT. Protein sequence: CASSKTGQGRTEAFF.

This clonotype was counted between two and nine times. This chain joins TRBV11-2 and TRBJ1-6, with 8 bases aligning to TRBD1. Germline trimming cut 5 bases from V and 1 base from J; bases unmatched to any gene: 7. The CDR3 has 17 residues. Germline V gene lookup returns CDR1 SGHAT and CDR2 FQNNGV. CDR3 DNA sequence: TGTGCCAGCAGCCGTAATCAGGGGGCATCCTATAATTCACCCCTCCACTTT. This codes for CASSRNQGASYNSPLHF.

Ten or more counts support this clonotype. The chain employs TRBV6-2 or TRBV6-3 and TRBJ2-7; D gene ambiguous. V was shortened by 2 bases and J by 3 bases, with 14 bases between the two germline ends. Germline CDR1 reads MNHEY; CDR2 reads SVGEGT. The CDR3 runs to 15 residues. CDR3 in DNA: TGTGCCAGCAGTTACGGGTCTGGGTTCTACTACGAGCAGTACTTC. Protein sequence: CASSYGSGFYYEQYF.

This clonotype was seen many times. The chain joins TRBV24-1 to TRBJ2-3; 11 bases agree with TRBD1. CDR1 is KGHDR, CDR2 SFDVKD, per germline. The trim removed 4 bases at V and 5 bases at J, leaving 7 bases unmatched. This CDR3 is built from 16 residues. CDR3 in DNA: TGTGCCACCAGTGACCCCCGGACAGGGGGCGTAGATACGCAGTATTTT. It codes for CATSDPRTGGVDTQYF.

This chain joins TRBV28 and TRBJ1-5, with unresolved D. Germline lookup yields CDR1 MDHEN and CDR2 SYDVKM. CDR3 length: 11 amino acids. The V and J ends lost 7 bases and 4 bases respectively, with 5 bases between them. CDR3 sequence: CASKGNQPQHF. In nucleotides, the CDR3 is TGTGCCAGCAAGGGTAATCAGCCCCAGCATTTT.

The chain is built from TRBV7-2 and TRBJ1-4, with 10 bases that match TRBD1. V dropped 1 base and J dropped 7; count of bases not matched to a gene: 9. Germline lookup yields CDR1 SGHTA and CDR2 FQGNSA. CDR3 length: 17 residues. CDR3 protein: CASSLDRTGGSREKLFF. The CDR3 coding sequence is TGTGCCAGCAGCTTAGACCGGACAGGGGGGTCGCGTGAAAAACTGTTTTTT.

This clonotype has only a few counts. The chain is built from TRBV4-3 and TRBJ2-5; 10 bases fit TRBD2. CDR1 and CDR2 from the germline V gene are LGHNA and YSLEER. The V segment lost 0 bases and the J segment 7 bases; nucleotides outside the gene matches: 11. The CDR3 is 17 residues long. The CDR3 sequence is CASSQDVSGGNHATQYF. The CDR3 DNA reads TGCGCCAGCAGCCAAGACGTTAGCGGGGGGAACCATGCGACCCAGTACTTC.

The chain has TRBV12-3 or TRBV12-4 and TRBJ2-3; 9 bases match TRBD2. CDR3 size: 17 residues. Losses at the gene ends were 6 bases for V and 4 bases for J; bases not matched to a gene: 14. The CDR3 DNA is TGTGCCAGCAGCCAAACGTCTAGCGGGGCCTCCCCAGATACGCAGTATTTT. As protein: CASSQTSSGASPDTQYF.

This clonotype was counted between two and nine times. J is TRBJ2-3 and V is TRBV6-6; no firm D call. The ends were cut back, 4 bases at V and 4 bases at J, with 9 bases in the middle. Germline loops: CDR1 MNHNY, CDR2 SVGAGI (reference sequence). This CDR3 contains 13 residues. CDR3 residues: CASSSPSSDTQYF. DNA for the CDR3: TGTGCCAGCAGTTCCCCGTCCTCAGATACGCAGTATTTT.

V is TRBV5-1 and J is TRBJ1-3; TRBD1 agrees at 7 bases. V lost 4 bases, J lost 2 bases, and 18 bases stayed unmatched. This CDR3 is 19 amino acids long. CDR1 SGHRS and CDR2 YFSETQ come from the germline V gene. In DNA form, the CDR3 reads TGCGCCAGCAGCCTACGGCCGTTGGAACAGGGGAGGGCTGGAAACACCATATATTTT. Translated: CASSLRPLEQGRAGNTIYF.

This chain uses TRBV20-1 with TRBJ2-1; 8 positions agree with TRBD1. This CDR3 region has 12 residues. V trimming: 6 bases; J trimming: 6 bases; junction bases outside the gene matches: 4. The V gene's germline CDR1 is DFQATT and CDR2 SNEGSKA (reference sequence). CDR3 bases: TGCAGTGCCGAGACAGGGGTCAATGAGCAGTTCTTC. Amino acid sequence: CSAETGVNEQFF.

This clonotype has ten or more counts. The rearrangement links TRBV7-2 to TRBJ2-3; no firm D call. Deletions cut 3 bases from V and 1 base from J, with 8 bases between. The germline CDR1 and CDR2 sequences are SGHTA and FQGNSA. The CDR3 covers 14 residues. The CDR3 nucleotides are TGTGCCAGCAGCTTCGGGCTACGCACAGATACGCAGTATTTT. Encoded protein: CASSFGLRTDTQYF.

This clonotype was seen more than once but under ten times. The chain combines TRBV5-1 with TRBJ2-5, with D uncertain. V was shortened by 0 bases and J by 2 bases, with 8 bases between the two germline ends. This CDR3 spans 14 amino acids. Germline CDR1 SGHRS, CDR2 YFSETQ. CDR3 amino acids: CASSLEQLQETQYF. Here the CDR3 DNA reads TGCGCCAGCAGCTTGGAACAGTTACAAGAGACCCAGTACTTC.

V and J are TRBV12-3 or TRBV12-4 and TRBJ2-3, with TRBD1 matching over 7 bases. The CDR3 loop spans 15 amino acids. The V gene end was trimmed by 0 bases and the J gene end by 4 bases; junction bases not matched to a gene: 4. CDR3 nucleotide sequence: TGTGCCAGCAGTTTAGCGCACAGGGGCGCAGATACGCAGTATTTT. Encoded protein: CASSLAHRGADTQYF.

This clonotype appeared many times. The chain employs TRBV4-1 and TRBJ1-1; D may be TRBD1 (6 bases). CDR3 size: 19 residues. Between the trimmed V and J ends, which lost 4 bases and 0 bases, there was a span of 24 bases. In germline, CDR1 is MGHRA, CDR2 YSYEKL. CDR3 loop: CASSPVRGTGKMMNTEAFF. The CDR3 DNA follows: TGCGCCAGCAGCCCAGTACGAGGAACAGGGAAAATGATGAACACTGAAGCTTTCTTT.